This paragraph covers one T cell receptor beta chain sequence. These data are taken from a study of T cell responses to AZD1222 COVID-19 vaccine. Assay: immunoSEQ multiplex PCR; the TCRdb copy retains only in-frame clones and omits some. Of about 120,000 clones in the sample, 70% to 90% were seen once. Trimming removed 6 bases at V and 9 bases at J, with 18 bases between. The CDR3 sequence is 14 residues long. CDR1 KGHSH and CDR2 LQKENI come from the germline V gene. The J gene is TRBJ1-5, the V gene TRBV18, with a weak D call TRBD1 (6 bases). Sequenced here: peripheral blood, sampled on day 0 of AZD1222 vaccination. The origin of this receptor is an adult in good health. CDR3 in amino acids: CASSPRTAERPQHF. DNA for the CDR3: TGTGCCAGCTCTCCGCGGACAGCCGAGCGGCCCCAGCATTTT.